Below, 21 T cell receptor beta chains from the same sample are listed, as sequenced in a study of T cell responses to AZD1222 COVID-19 vaccine. Produced via immunoSEQ multiplex PCR; TCRdb's table is partial and in-frame only. The table records around 110,000 clones, just under 95% of them present only once. The source was peripheral blood, collected on day 0 of AZD1222 vaccination. The receptors were gathered from an adult in good health.

The chain uses TRBV3-1 (or the pseudogene TRBV3-2) and TRBJ2-2; D remains unclear. CDR1 LGHDT and CDR2 YNNKEL come from the germline V gene (reference sequence). CDR3 length: 15 amino acids. V shed 2 bases and J shed 2 bases, with 9 bases lying between them. CDR3 residues: CASSQWVSNTGELFF. The CDR3 DNA follows: TGTGCCAGCAGCCAATGGGTTTCAAACACCGGGGAGCTGTTTTTT.

The V and J genes are TRBV6-5 and TRBJ1-5, with no clear D. Germline lookup yields CDR1 MNHEY and CDR2 SVGAGI. V was cut by 6 bases and J by 2 bases, with 8 bases left in between. This CDR3 is 13 amino acids long. The CDR3 DNA reads as TGTGCCAGCAGCGAGGCAGGCAATCAGCCCCAGCATTTT. This codes for CASSEAGNQPQHF.

The genes are TRBV5-1 and TRBJ2-5; tentative D call: TRBD1 (5 bases). The CDR3 length is 14 residues. V shed 4 bases and J shed 10 bases, with 20 bases lying between them. Germline-derived CDR1 and CDR2 are SGHRS and YFSETQ. CDR3 sequence: CASSPGAGGLIQYF. CDR3 nucleotides: TGCGCCAGCAGCCCTGGGGCAGGCGGCTTGATCCAGTACTTC.

This chain links TRBV2 with TRBJ1-4; D unclear. The V gene's germline CDR1 is SNHLY and CDR2 FYNNEI. The CDR3 covers 17 residues. V shed 5 bases and J shed 0 bases, with 16 bases lying between them. The CDR3: CASSKPRSGPTNEKLFF. The DNA for the CDR3 is TGTGCCAGCAGTAAACCACGGTCAGGCCCAACTAATGAAAAACTGTTTTTT.

This clone was detected once. This chain uses TRBV15 with TRBJ1-5; possible D gene TRBD1, 6 bases. V lost 5 bases to trimming and J lost 1 base, with 12 bases between them. This CDR3 has 15 residues. Germline V lookup: CDR1 LNHNV, CDR2 YYDKDF (reference sequence). The CDR3 spells CATSFRGLSNQPQHF. The CDR3 DNA sequence: TGTGCCACCAGCTTCAGGGGCTTGAGCAATCAGCCCCAGCATTTT.

The chain is built from TRBV19 and TRBJ2-1, with D unclear. Per the germline V gene, CDR1 is LNHDA and CDR2 is SQIVND (reference sequence). This CDR3 spans 18 amino acids. The ends were cut back, 7 bases at V and 14 bases at J, with 36 bases in the middle. The CDR3 protein is CASTEVGKSRKRNLIEFF. The CDR3 coding sequence is TGTGCCAGTACTGAGGTCGGCAAAAGTCGTAAACGAAATCTTATAGAGTTCTTC.

This clone is a singleton in its sample. The J gene is TRBJ2-1, the V gene TRBV4-2; D is unresolved. The CDR3 has 12 residues. The germline V gene encodes CDR1 LGHNA and CDR2 YNFKEQ. V shed 0 bases and J shed 10 bases, with 7 bases lying between them. DNA for the CDR3: TGTGCCAGCAGCCAAGATCAACGCGAGCAGTTCTTC. Encoded protein: CASSQDQREQFF.

The rearrangement joins TRBV6-1 to TRBJ1-1, with 8 bases that match TRBD1. J lost 3 bases, V lost 2 bases, and 2 bases had no gene match. CDR1 and CDR2 (germline): MNHNS, SASEGT. The CDR3 is 14 residues long. CDR3 in amino acids: CASSEQGADTEAFF. The DNA for the CDR3 is TGTGCCAGCAGTGAACAGGGGGCGGACACTGAAGCTTTCTTT.

This sequence joins TRBV7-8 and TRBJ2-1, with TRBD2 as a possible D gene (6 bases). The CDR3 length is 16 residues. V dropped 3 bases and J dropped 5 bases, with 17 bases sitting between them. Germline CDR1 and CDR2: SGHVS and FQNEAQ. This CDR3 is CASSLYGSPRNNEQFF. DNA of the CDR3: TGTGCCAGCAGCTTGTACGGGAGCCCTCGGAACAATGAGCAGTTCTTC.

The chain has TRBV27 and TRBJ2-7; D tentatively reads TRBD1 or TRBD2 (5 bases each). The CDR3 totals 13 residues. Per germline, CDR1 MNHEY and CDR2 SMNVEV (reference sequence). Trimming took off 4 bases at V and 3 bases at J, with 10 bases between the two ends. As DNA, the CDR3 is TGTGCCAGCAGTTGGGACGGGAACTACGAGCAGTACTTC. This translates into CASSWDGNYEQYF.

This sequence joins TRBV12-5 and TRBJ2-2; 7 bases align to TRBD2. This CDR3 has 13 amino acids. J was trimmed by 4 bases and V by 9 bases; bases with no gene match: 5. In germline, CDR1 is LGHNT, CDR2 FRNRAP. The CDR3 region is CASGASGTGELFF. CDR3 DNA sequence: TGTGCTAGCGGGGCTAGCGGCACCGGGGAGCTGTTTTTT.

The V call is TRBV2, the J call TRBJ2-1; no clear D. Trimming cost V 8 bases and J 2 bases, with 16 bases left between them. Germline V gives CDR1 SNHLY, CDR2 FYNNEI. This CDR3 contains 15 residues. For the CDR3, the DNA is TGTGCCAGCTCTGAGGTGGTAGGGACCTACAATGAGCAGTTCTTC. As protein: CASSEVVGTYNEQFF.

V usage is TRBV27 and J usage is TRBJ2-1; D possibly uses TRBD1 or TRBD2 (6 bases each). The germline CDR1 and CDR2 sequences are MNHEY and SMNVEV (reference sequence). The CDR3 is 16 amino acids. Trimming stripped 2 bases from V and 0 bases from J, with 11 bases between. The CDR3 sequence: CASSLLGGGSYNEQFF. The CDR3 region has the DNA TGTGCCAGCAGTTTACTGGGGGGCGGCTCCTACAATGAGCAGTTCTTC.

The V call is TRBV30, the J call TRBJ1-6, with no clear D. Germline CDR1 and CDR2: GTSNPN and SVGIG (reference sequence). The length of the CDR3 is 9 residues. The V end was cut by 7 bases, the J end by 11 bases, with 6 bases between. In nucleotides, the CDR3 is TGTGCCTTCAGTCCACCCCTCCACTTT. Amino acid sequence: CAFSPPLHF.

This chain links TRBV27 with TRBJ2-7; D is unresolved. Per germline, CDR1 MNHEY and CDR2 SMNVEV (reference sequence). The ends were cut back, 4 bases at V and 5 bases at J, with 12 bases in the middle. The CDR3 covers 13 residues. The DNA of the CDR3 is TGTGCCAGCAGTTATAGGGTGAGAAACGAGCAGTACTTC. Its protein is CASSYRVRNEQYF.

As DNA, the CDR3 is TGCAGCCTCCGCAGGGGGAGAGATGAGCAGTTCTTC. Translated, it gives CSLRRGRDEQFF. J is TRBJ2-1 and V is TRBV29-1; 7 nucleotides agree with TRBD1. This CDR3 spans 12 amino acids. Per germline, CDR1 SQVTM and CDR2 ANQGSEA. V shed 8 bases, J shed 8 bases, and the junction held 9 bases outside the gene matches.

V usage is TRBV20-1 and J usage is TRBJ2-3; D is uncertain. The CDR3 contains 10 residues. Germline CDR1 reads DFQATT; CDR2 reads SNEGSKA (reference sequence). V lost 3 bases and J lost 5, with 3 bases in between. The CDR3 bases are TGCAGTGCTAGGGGAGATACGCAGTATTTT. This encodes CSARGDTQYF.

This chain joins TRBV15 and TRBJ1-1, with D uncertain. The germline V gene encodes CDR1 LNHNV and CDR2 YYDKDF (reference sequence). V lost 1 base and J lost 1, with 13 bases in between. This CDR3 is 16 amino acids long. In DNA, the CDR3 is TGTGCCACCAGCAGAGTGCTCCTACTAACGAACACTGAAGCTTTCTTT. Protein product: CATSRVLLLTNTEAFF.

This sequence joins TRBV27 and TRBJ2-3, with D possibly being TRBD1 or TRBD2 (5 bases each). The CDR3 has 13 amino acids. V was trimmed by 8 bases and J by 0 bases, leaving 9 bases between them. Germline CDR1 MNHEY, CDR2 SMNVEV (reference sequence). The CDR3 DNA is TGTGCCAGCCGGGACGACAGCACAGATACGCAGTATTTT. Its protein is CASRDDSTDTQYF.

The J gene is TRBJ2-7, the V gene TRBV7-2, with TRBD1 matching 11 bases. CDR1 and CDR2 (germline): SGHTA, FQGNSA. With 4 bases clipped from V and 3 bases from J, the junction kept 8 bases outside the gene matches. CDR3 length: 16 residues. The CDR3 nucleotides are TGTGCCAGCAGCTCCCGTTCCGGGACAGGGGGCTACGAGCAGTACTTC. Translation gives CASSSRSGTGGYEQYF.

This rearrangement joins TRBV21-1 to TRBJ1-5. TRBV21-1 corresponds to a pseudogene. The CDR3 has 14 amino acids. The CDR3 here is CASRRIPTDQPQHF. The CDR3 region has the DNA TGTGCCAGCAGGAGAATTCCGACGGATCAGCCCCAGCATTTT.